The source of this T cell receptor (beta chain) is a study of blood T cell repertoires in COVID-19 (dated by TCRdb to 2019 to 2021). Regarding the study in general: Samples from collaborators originated in the United States, Italy and Spain and spanned both the acute and convalescent phases of COVID-19. Where HLA class I and class II types were available, the types were taken from metadata supplied by the sample provider, not from assay-based typing. The prospective study material was composed of cDNA or gDNA derived from T cells, B-cell-depleted T cells, or PBMCs. Deeply sampled blood TCRbeta repertoires from subjects exposed to, actively infected with, or recovered from COVID-19 were included in the dataset. Samples came from the ongoing ImmuneRACE study (first 160 participants) plus 1,254 subjects from 6 global collaborators. Sample metadata almost always included a de-identified subject ID, COVID-19 status, age in years and sex. A freely available public database, intended as a resource for researchers studying the immune response to SARS-CoV-2, is where the repertoires were released. Broad study findings and their caveats: The quantity of clinical and demographic metadata differed by source and by participant and was supplied without curation.

TCRbeta CDR3 regions were amplified from genomic DNA by means of the immunoSEQ Assay, a bias-controlled multiplex PCR. As for the authors' bioinformatics: Within the assay, amplification of reference gene primers was used to estimate how many nucleated cells each sample contained. Sequence reads were collapsed and filtered to measure the absolute abundance of every unique TCRbeta CDR3 rearrangement. Productive Simpson clonality was computed per sample as the square root of Simpson's diversity index over productive rearrangements. Here the immuneACCESS table is served through TCRdb, limited to in-frame sequences with V and J called. Missing clones are a known gap in these copies; in checked studies unresolved V genes cover under half, and the rest lacks a known reason. The DNA was the basis for D and trimming; V, J and clone size are from that table. For this sample there are about 330,000 clones; about 87% appear just once. The ten largest clonotypes hold over 4.5% of the sample.

Participants in the prospective study were aged about 18 to 90 years, lived in under 30 United States geographic areas, and enrolled through a virtual design. Cohort assignment in the prospective study relied on participant-reported clinical history from a screening survey and a study questionnaire. ImmuneRACE Cohort 3 recovered participants were defined by two consecutive negative NP/OP PCR tests, healthcare professional clearance, or symptom resolution. Mobile phlebotomists in the prospective study collected whole blood, serum and a nasopharyngeal or oropharyngeal swab from every participant. Over a roughly two-month period, participants in the prospective study had the option of providing additional blood draws and questionnaires. Blood samples from the prospective study were shipped frozen or at room temperature prior to DNA extraction. On this clone itself: Its antigen is not yet known. No much larger clone is present one base from it, and per-base qualities are unavailable.

The germline V gene (reference sequence) sets CDR1 to MNHEY and CDR2 to SMNVEV. V is cut back by 3 bases and J by 4 bases, with 7 bases in the junction unmatched. Including the terminal cysteine and phenylalanine, the CDR3 comprises 15 residues. Only the CDR3 DNA stays, 45 bases, in frame from base 1. The clonotype comes from a man aged 30 to 39 who had recovered from COVID-19. The sequenced sample consisted of PBMCs or T cells enriched from blood (not recorded which). The chain is made from TRBV27 and TRBJ1-1; 8 of the junction bases match TRBD1. The CDR3 region has the sequence CASSLSGGDGTEAFF. The DNA sequence is given as TGTGCCAGCAGTTTGTCAGGGGGCGACGGCACTGAAGCTTTCTTT.